The 2 T cell receptor beta chains given below trace back to one sample, sequenced in a study of blood T cell repertoires in COVID-19. Using immunoSEQ multiplex PCR, the repertoire was profiled, and TCRdb retains in-frame clones only, with some absent. This repertoire shows about 170,000 clones, more than 85% found once; its top ten account for 0.95% to 1.5%. Sequencing was performed on PBMCs or T cells enriched from blood (not recorded which). These receptors were collected from a human donor with acute COVID-19. The donor label of this sample is uncertain.

This chain uses TRBV24-1 with TRBJ2-3; 13 positions agree with TRBD2. This CDR3 contains 19 residues. CDR1 is KGHDR and CDR2 is SFDVKD in the germline V gene. The trim removed 4 bases at V and 3 bases at J, leaving 12 bases unmatched. CDR3: CATSDHLRLAGGGTDTQYF. The CDR3 DNA reads TGTGCCACCAGTGACCACCTCCGACTAGCGGGGGGAGGTACAGATACGCAGTATTTT.

The genes are TRBV2 and TRBJ2-7, with TRBD2 matching over 13 bases. The V segment lost 6 bases and the J segment 3 bases; nucleotides outside the gene matches: 2. The CDR3 is 14 residues long. The V gene's germline CDR1 is SNHLY and CDR2 FYNNEI. This CDR3 reads CASRRTSGGYEQYF. The CDR3 nucleotides read TGTGCCAGCAGGAGGACTAGCGGGGGCTACGAGCAGTACTTC. Complete variable domain (other parts from reference TRBV2 and TRBJ2-7): EPEVTQTPSHQVTQMGQEVILRCVPISNHLYFYWYRQILGQKVEFLVSFYNNEISEKSEIFDDQFSVERPDGSNFTLKIRSTKLEDSAMYFCASRRTSGGYEQYFGPGTRLTVT.